This T cell receptor (beta chain) was found in a study of CD4 T cells in relation to SARS-CoV-2 and coronaviruses. Overall study: PBMCs were cultured with antigen for about eleven days before TCR beta sequencing.

TCRdb's copy holds only in-frame clones and misses some; the assay was immunoSEQ multiplex PCR. Here the sample spans some 40,000 clones, roughly 84% being singletons. V dropped 10 bases and J dropped 0 bases, with 14 bases sitting between them. Germline V gives CDR1 SEHNR, CDR2 FQNEAQ (reference sequence). The CDR3 is 14 amino acids. A word on this clone: Its antigen is unidentified.

This clonotype was obtained from an adult with COVID-19. The sample comprised naive CD4+ T cells from PBMCs, cultured in vitro. Regarding subset: naive CD4+ T cells isolated by negative enrichment. The genes are TRBV7-9 and TRBJ2-3, with D unresolved. In nucleotides, the CDR3 is TGTGCCATCCCCCCCAGGATAAGCACAGATACGCAGTATTTT. Translation: CAIPPRISTDTQYF.